The present T cell receptor beta chain was sequenced within a study of blood T cell repertoires in COVID-19. Study overall: Both acute and convalescent COVID-19 samples were obtained from the United States, Italy and Spain. In each case, the material was cDNA or gDNA derived from T cells, B-cell-depleted T cells, or PBMCs.

This CDR3 comprises 15 residues. From germline, CDR1 is SGDLS and CDR2 YYNGEE. Trimming removed 4 bases from V and 1 base from J; junction bases left unmatched: 4. In the original workflow: Estimation of nucleated cell counts relied on the amplification of reference gene primers. The protocol was immunoSEQ multiplex PCR, while the TCRdb copy is restricted to in-frame clones and leaves out a portion. That table furnishes V, J and clone size, whereas the DNA furnished D and trimming. The data hold about 83,000 clones, with more than 70% observed a single time. Sequencing was carried out using peripheral blood. The sequence came from a woman over 75 in a cohort sampled during active or convalescent COVID-19. The chain couples TRBV9 to TRBJ2-1; 8 bases line up with TRBD2. The DNA of the CDR3 is TGTGCCAGCAGCACTCGGGAGGGTTCCTACAATGAGCAGTTCTTC. It translates to CASSTREGSYNEQFF.